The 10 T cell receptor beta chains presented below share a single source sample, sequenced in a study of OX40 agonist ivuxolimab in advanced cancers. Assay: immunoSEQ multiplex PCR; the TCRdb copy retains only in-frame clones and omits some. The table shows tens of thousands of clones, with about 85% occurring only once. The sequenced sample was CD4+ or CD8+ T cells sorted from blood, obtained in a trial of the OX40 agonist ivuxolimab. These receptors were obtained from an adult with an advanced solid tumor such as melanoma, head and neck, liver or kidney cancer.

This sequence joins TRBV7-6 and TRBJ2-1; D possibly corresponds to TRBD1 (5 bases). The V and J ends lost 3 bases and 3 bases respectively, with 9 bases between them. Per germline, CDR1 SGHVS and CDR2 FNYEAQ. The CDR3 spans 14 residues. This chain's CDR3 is CASSFETDYNEQFF. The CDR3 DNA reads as TGTGCCAGCAGCTTTGAGACAGACTACAATGAGCAGTTCTTC.

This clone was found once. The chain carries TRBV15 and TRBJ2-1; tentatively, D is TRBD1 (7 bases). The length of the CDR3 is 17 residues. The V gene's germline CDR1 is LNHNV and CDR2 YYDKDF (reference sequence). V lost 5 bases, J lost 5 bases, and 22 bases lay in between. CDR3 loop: CATSSQIGGGYHNEQFF. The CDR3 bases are TGTGCCACCAGCTCTCAGATCGGAGGGGGCTACCACAATGAGCAGTTCTTC. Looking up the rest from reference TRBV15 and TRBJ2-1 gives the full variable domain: DAMVIQNPRYQVTQFGKPVTLSCSQTLNHNVMYWYQQKSSQAPKLLFHYYDKDFNNEADTPDNFQSRRPNTSFCFLDIRSPGLGDTAMYLCATSSQIGGGYHNEQFFGPGTRLTVL.

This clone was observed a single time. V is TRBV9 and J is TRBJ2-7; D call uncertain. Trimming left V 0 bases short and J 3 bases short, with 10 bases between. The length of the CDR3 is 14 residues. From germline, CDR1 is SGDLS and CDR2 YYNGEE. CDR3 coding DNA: TGTGCCAGCAGCGTAGAACCCTTGTTCTACGAGCAGTACTTC. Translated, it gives CASSVEPLFYEQYF. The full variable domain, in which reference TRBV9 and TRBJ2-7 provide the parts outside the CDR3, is DSGVTQTPKHLITATGQRVTLRCSPRSGDLSVYWYQQSLDQGLQFLIQYYNGEERAKGNILERFSAQQFPDLHSELNLSSLELGDSALYFCASSVEPLFYEQYFGPGTRLTVT.

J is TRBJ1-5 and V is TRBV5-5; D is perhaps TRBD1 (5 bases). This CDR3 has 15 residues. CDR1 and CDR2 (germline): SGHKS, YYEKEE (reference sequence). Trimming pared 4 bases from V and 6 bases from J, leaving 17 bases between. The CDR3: CASSKDGDRGQPQHF. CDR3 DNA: TGTGCCAGCAGCAAGGACGGGGACCGGGGTCAGCCCCAGCATTTT.

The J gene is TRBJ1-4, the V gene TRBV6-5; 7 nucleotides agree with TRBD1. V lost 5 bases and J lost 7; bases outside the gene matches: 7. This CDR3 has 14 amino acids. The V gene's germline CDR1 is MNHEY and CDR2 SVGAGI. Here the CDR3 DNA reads TGTGCCAGCAGTCTCGGGACAGAAATTGAAAAACTGTTTTTT. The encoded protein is CASSLGTEIEKLFF.

CDR3 in amino acids: CASSQIGHEQFF. In DNA, the CDR3 is TGCGCCAGCAGCCAAATAGGGCATGAGCAGTTCTTC. This chain connects TRBV4-1 to TRBJ2-1; D is ambiguous. Germline V gene lookup returns CDR1 MGHRA and CDR2 YSYEKL. Trimming removed 2 bases from V and 8 bases from J, with 7 bases in between. The CDR3 runs to 12 residues.

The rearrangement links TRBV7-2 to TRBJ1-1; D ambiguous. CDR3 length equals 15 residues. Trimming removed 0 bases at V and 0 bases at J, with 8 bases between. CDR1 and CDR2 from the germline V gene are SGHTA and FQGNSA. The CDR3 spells CASSLASGLNTEAFF. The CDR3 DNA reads TGTGCCAGCAGCTTAGCATCCGGATTGAACACTGAAGCTTTCTTT.

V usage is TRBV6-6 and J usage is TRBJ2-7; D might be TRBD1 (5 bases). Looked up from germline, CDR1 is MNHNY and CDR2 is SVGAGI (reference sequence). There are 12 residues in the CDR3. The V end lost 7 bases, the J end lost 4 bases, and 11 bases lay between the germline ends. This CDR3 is CASIDQGYEQYF. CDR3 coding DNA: TGTGCCAGCATCGATCAGGGTTACGAGCAGTACTTC.

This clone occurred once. CDR3 protein: CASSGDPGQYF. CDR3 coding DNA: TGCGCCAGCAGCGGTGACCCCGGCCAGTACTTC. The V and J genes are TRBV5-1 and TRBJ2-5; D is unresolved. Germline loops: CDR1 SGHRS, CDR2 YFSETQ. This CDR3 region has 11 residues. V was pared by 4 bases and J by 10 bases, with 11 bases between.

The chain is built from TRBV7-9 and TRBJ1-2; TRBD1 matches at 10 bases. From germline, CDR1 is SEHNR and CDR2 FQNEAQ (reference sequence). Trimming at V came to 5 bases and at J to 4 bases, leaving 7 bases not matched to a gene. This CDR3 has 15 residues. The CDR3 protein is CASSRSGTGVYGYTF. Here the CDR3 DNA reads TGTGCCAGCAGCCGGAGCGGGACAGGGGTCTATGGCTACACCTTC.